This TCR beta chain originates from a study of T cells in localized non-small cell lung cancer. Repertoires were generated with immunoSEQ multiplex PCR, while TCRdb's copy carries only in-frame clones and drops some. The table records some 25,000 clones, approximately 81% of them present only once. Germline V gene data show CDR1 as SGHNT and CDR2 as YYREEE (reference sequence). The CDR3 runs to 13 residues. Trimming stripped 0 bases from V and 7 bases from J, with 9 bases between. The genes are TRBV5-4 and TRBJ2-3; weak D call: TRBD2 (5 bases). This sequence originates from a man aged 35 to 69 with stage III squamous cell lung carcinoma. Sequenced material: peripheral blood, taken before any cancer treatment. CDR3 sequence reads: CASSLADGNTQYF. The DNA of the CDR3 is TGTGCCAGCAGCTTGGCGGACGGGAATACGCAGTATTTT.